Listed below are T cell receptor beta chains from one sample, sequenced in a study of blood T cells in healthy people across ages. TCRdb re-derived calls from the 5' RACE reads in MiXCR, one entry per CDR3 protein. The data hold just over 1 million distinct CDR3 sequences, with 40% to 45% observed a single time. The source material was blood. The receptors shown here come from a woman in her sixties in good health. The CDR3 runs from the conserved cysteine through the conserved F or W. A D gene is named only where the DNA matches it firmly. The listing skips clone size in some rows; elsewhere it reads once, few, many or a size class.

V: TRBV20-1
D: NA
size: many
J: TRBJ2-1
DNA: TGCAGTGCTATTAACTTAGGGTCCTACAATGAGCAGTTCTTC
CDR3: CSAINLGSYNEQFF

V: TRBV11-2
D: TRBD2
size: NA
J: TRBJ2-1
DNA: TGTGCCAGCAGCTTGGAGACTAGCGGGAGAAAGTTCTTC
CDR3: CASSLETSGRKFF

V: TRBV2
D: TRBD2
size: NA
J: TRBJ2-1
DNA: TGTGCCAGCAGTGCCGGGACTAGAAGCTACAATGAGCAGTTCTTC
CDR3: CASSAGTRSYNEQFF

V: TRBV6-1
D: NA
size: NA
J: TRBJ2-5
DNA: TGTGCCAGCAGCCGGTTCAGGGGATCGTACCAAGAGACCCAGTACTTC
CDR3: CASSRFRGSYQETQYF

V: TRBV3-1
D: NA
size: NA
J: TRBJ2-5
DNA: TGTGCCAGCAGCCGGGGTCCCGAGACCCAGTACTTC
CDR3: CASSRGPETQYF

V: TRBV7-9
D: TRBD1
size: few
J: TRBJ2-3
DNA: TGTGCCTCGAAAAGGGACAGGGGCACAGATACGCAGTATTTT
CDR3: CASKRDRGTDTQYF

V: TRBV7-2
D: NA
size: NA
J: TRBJ2-3
DNA: TGTGCCAGCAGCTTAACCGCTCTCAGGGGGGCAGATACGCAGTATTTT
CDR3: CASSLTALRGADTQYF

V: TRBV5-1
D: NA
size: NA
J: TRBJ2-1
DNA: TGCGCCAGCAGCTTGCCCAGGGGAAGGGCTTACAATGAGCAGTTCTTC
CDR3: CASSLPRGRAYNEQFF

V: TRBV30
D: NA
size: once
J: TRBJ2-1
DNA: TGTGCCTGGGAACAGGGCTCACACAATGAGCAGTTCTTC
CDR3: CAWEQGSHNEQFF

V: TRBV4-1
D: TRBD2
size: NA
J: TRBJ2-1
DNA: TGCGCCAGCAGGTCACAAGCCGGGACTAGTGAGCACAATGAGCAGTTCTTC
CDR3: CASRSQAGTSEHNEQFF

V: TRBV13
D: NA
size: NA
J: TRBJ1-2
DNA: TGTGCCAGCAGCTTATCCGAGCGTGGCTACACCTTC
CDR3: CASSLSERGYTF

V: TRBV11-2
D: NA
size: NA
J: TRBJ2-7
DNA: TGTGCCAGCGGCAGAGGGGGTTGGTACGAGCAGTACTTC
CDR3: CASGRGGWYEQYF

V: TRBV5-1
D: TRBD1
size: NA
J: TRBJ2-1
DNA: TGCGCCAGCAGCGGGACAGGTAACCTAAATGAGCAGTTCTTC
CDR3: CASSGTGNLNEQFF

V: TRBV28
D: NA
size: NA
J: TRBJ2-7
DNA: TGTGCCAGCAGAGTTCCAGGGGCGATAGGCGAGCAGTACTTC
CDR3: CASRVPGAIGEQYF

V: TRBV10-3
D: NA
size: few
J: TRBJ1-1
DNA: TGTGCCATCAGTGAATTGGGTAACACTGAAGCTTTCTTT
CDR3: CAISELGNTEAFF

V: TRBV15
D: NA
size: NA
J: TRBJ1-1
DNA: TGTGCCACCAGCAGGCCCTTTTACTCTGAAGCTTTCTTT
CDR3: CATSRPFYSEAFF

V: TRBV12-3/TRBV12-4
D: NA
size: NA
J: TRBJ1-1
DNA: TGTGCCAGCAGTTTTTGGACTGGGAACACTGAAGCTTTCTTT
CDR3: CASSFWTGNTEAFF

V: TRBV6-6
D: NA
size: NA
J: TRBJ1-5
DNA: TGTGCCAGCAGTTACGGGGGAGAGGCTCAGCCCCAGCATTTT
CDR3: CASSYGGEAQPQHF

V: TRBV4-2
D: NA
size: few
J: TRBJ2-3
DNA: TGTGCCAGCAGCCAAGATCCGATGAGCACAGATACGCAGTATTTT
CDR3: CASSQDPMSTDTQYF

V: TRBV29-1
D: NA
size: NA
J: TRBJ1-1
DNA: TGCAGCGCCATAAGCCTTATGAACACTGAAGCTTTCTTT
CDR3: CSAISLMNTEAFF

V: TRBV29-1
D: NA
size: NA
J: TRBJ1-1
DNA: TGCAGCGTCAAGGTAGGGCGGACTGAAGCTTTCTTT
CDR3: CSVKVGRTEAFF

V: TRBV6-5
D: NA
size: once
J: TRBJ1-1
DNA: TGTGCCAGCAGTTACGGGTCGGGGGAAGCTTTCTTT
CDR3: CASSYGSGEAFF

V: TRBV27
D: NA
size: NA
J: TRBJ1-5
DNA: TGTGCCAGCAGTTTCAATCCGGTAACCAATCAGCCCCAGCATTTT
CDR3: CASSFNPVTNQPQHF

V: TRBV12-3/TRBV12-4
D: NA
size: few
J: TRBJ1-5
DNA: TGTGCCAGCAGTTTAGGGCAGGGGCAGGGCCAGCCCCAGCATTTT
CDR3: CASSLGQGQGQPQHF

V: TRBV12-3/TRBV12-4
D: NA
size: few
J: TRBJ2-1
DNA: TGTGCCAGCAGACCACAAAGACTGGGGGGAAATGAGCAGTTCTTC
CDR3: CASRPQRLGGNEQFF

V: TRBV5-1
D: NA
size: NA
J: TRBJ2-1
DNA: TGCGCCAGCAGCATAACTACCCGAAGCTCCTACAATGAGCAGTTCTTC
CDR3: CASSITTRSSYNEQFF

V: TRBV12-3/TRBV12-4
D: TRBD2
size: NA
J: TRBJ2-1
DNA: TGTGCCAGCAGTCCCGGGACTAGCGGGAAGGGTGGCGAGCAGTTCTTC
CDR3: CASSPGTSGKGGEQFF

V: TRBV13
D: TRBD2
size: NA
J: TRBJ2-7
DNA: TGTGCCAGCAGCCCTAGTAGCGGGAGATCCCCCTACGAGCAGTACTTC
CDR3: CASSPSSGRSPYEQYF

V: TRBV3-1
D: TRBD2
size: NA
J: TRBJ2-7
DNA: TGTGCCAGCAGCCCAACTTGGACTAGCTCCTACGAGCAGTACTTC
CDR3: CASSPTWTSSYEQYF

V: TRBV24-1
D: TRBD2
size: once
J: TRBJ2-1
DNA: TGTGCCACCAGTGATATTAGCGGGAGGTCTGTAAATGAGCAGTTCTTC
CDR3: CATSDISGRSVNEQFF

V: TRBV25-1
D: NA
size: NA
J: TRBJ2-5
DNA: TGTGCCAGCAGTGAATATAGCCAGACCCAGTACTTC
CDR3: CASSEYSQTQYF

V: TRBV4-1
D: NA
size: NA
J: TRBJ2-1
DNA: TGCGCCAGCAGCCACCCATCGGACCAAGCCTACAATGAGCAGTTCTTC
CDR3: CASSHPSDQAYNEQFF

V: TRBV20-1
D: NA
size: NA
J: TRBJ2-6
DNA: TGCAGTGCAGCCCCCTACTCTGGGGCCAACGTCCTGACTTTC
CDR3: CSAAPYSGANVLTF

V: TRBV11-2
D: TRBD2
size: few
J: TRBJ2-5
DNA: TGTGCCAGCAGCTACCTTAGCGGGAGGGCCGAGGAGACCCAGTACTTC
CDR3: CASSYLSGRAEETQYF

V: TRBV3-1
D: TRBD2
size: NA
J: TRBJ2-1
DNA: TGTGCCAGCAGCCGACTAGCGGTTAGCTCCTACAATGAGCAGTTCTTC
CDR3: CASSRLAVSSYNEQFF

V: TRBV2
D: NA
size: NA
J: TRBJ2-7
DNA: TGTGCCAGCAGTGACAGGGAAGGCCACGAGCAGTACTTC
CDR3: CASSDREGHEQYF

V: TRBV4-2
D: TRBD2
size: NA
J: TRBJ2-5
DNA: TGTGCCAGCAGCCAAGGACAGCTCTTAGCGGGGGCCTACACTGGTGAGCAGTACTTC
CDR3: CASSQGQLLAGAYTGEQYF

V: TRBV29-1
D: TRBD1
size: few
J: TRBJ1-2
DNA: TGCAGCGTTGAGAAGGGACAGGATGGCTACACCTTC
CDR3: CSVEKGQDGYTF

V: TRBV29-1
D: NA
size: NA
J: TRBJ1-5
DNA: TGCAGCGTGGCCCGGACACAAAATCAGCCCCAGCATTTT
CDR3: CSVARTQNQPQHF

V: TRBV29-1
D: TRBD1
size: many
J: TRBJ2-5
DNA: TGCAGCGCTCGGGACAGGGGGCCCCAAGAGACCCAGTACTTC
CDR3: CSARDRGPQETQYF

V: TRBV9
D: NA
size: NA
J: TRBJ2-7
DNA: TGTGCCAGCAGCGTTGATGTTAGCGAGAGTTACGAGCAGTACTTC
CDR3: CASSVDVSESYEQYF

V: TRBV27
D: TRBD2
size: NA
J: TRBJ2-1
DNA: TGTGCCAGCAGTTCACTACTGACTAGCGGGAAGGCGGATGAGCAGTTCTTC
CDR3: CASSSLLTSGKADEQFF

V: TRBV29-1
D: NA
size: NA
J: TRBJ1-2
DNA: TGCAGCGTCGCCGACAGAAACTATGGCTACACCTTC
CDR3: CSVADRNYGYTF

V: TRBV10-3
D: TRBD2
size: once
J: TRBJ2-1
DNA: TGTGCCATCAGTGGGGGGGGAGAGGTCGGCAATGAGCAGTTCTTC
CDR3: CAISGGGEVGNEQFF

V: TRBV4-1
D: NA
size: once
J: TRBJ2-7
DNA: TGCGCCGGCAGCCAGGAGGGACCTCACTACGAGCAGTACTTC
CDR3: CAGSQEGPHYEQYF

V: TRBV5-4
D: TRBD1
size: NA
J: TRBJ2-1
DNA: TGTGCCAGCAGCCTCACAGGGGCATGGCACAATGAGCAGTTCTTC
CDR3: CASSLTGAWHNEQFF

V: TRBV29-1
D: TRBD1
size: few
J: TRBJ2-7
DNA: TGCAGCGTTGAAACAGGGGCAAGATACGACGAGCAGTACTTC
CDR3: CSVETGARYDEQYF

V: TRBV5-1
D: TRBD2
size: NA
J: TRBJ2-5
DNA: TGCGCCAGCAGCTTGCTTACTAGCGGGAGGGCCGGAGAGACCCAGTACTTC
CDR3: CASSLLTSGRAGETQYF

V: TRBV5-1
D: TRBD2
size: few
J: TRBJ2-7
DNA: TGCGCCAGCAGCTTATGGGCTAGCGGGAGTATCGACGAGCAGTACTTC
CDR3: CASSLWASGSIDEQYF

V: TRBV9
D: NA
size: few
J: TRBJ1-6
DNA: TGTGCCAGCAGCGCGGAGGGAGTGACACCCCTCCACTTT
CDR3: CASSAEGVTPLHF

V: TRBV2
D: NA
size: NA
J: TRBJ2-7
DNA: TGTGCCAGCAGTGGTAATAGCAGAAATGAGCAGTACTTC
CDR3: CASSGNSRNEQYF

V: TRBV24-1
D: NA
size: NA
J: TRBJ1-1
DNA: TGTGCCACCGGGAAATTTACAGATAACACTGAAGCTTTCTTT
CDR3: CATGKFTDNTEAFF

V: TRBV20-1
D: NA
size: NA
J: TRBJ2-7
DNA: TGCAGTGCCGAACAGGTGACCTCCTACGAGCAGTACTTC
CDR3: CSAEQVTSYEQYF

V: TRBV9
D: NA
size: NA
J: TRBJ1-6
DNA: TGTGCCAGCAGCGTAGCTCCCGCTAATTCACCCCTCCACTTT
CDR3: CASSVAPANSPLHF

V: TRBV5-6
D: NA
size: NA
J: TRBJ2-1
DNA: TGTGCCAGCAGCTTGGGATTGCAAATATACAATGAGCAGTTCTTC
CDR3: CASSLGLQIYNEQFF

V: TRBV28
D: TRBD2
size: NA
J: TRBJ2-5
DNA: TGTGGGGCCGGGGCGGGAGAATCTTACAATGAGCAGTACTTC
CDR3: CGAGAGESYNEQYF

V: TRBV4-1
D: TRBD2
size: few
J: TRBJ2-5
DNA: TGCGCCAGCAGCCCACAGGGACTAGCGGGAGGTGAAGAGACCCAGTACTTC
CDR3: CASSPQGLAGGEETQYF

V: TRBV18
D: NA
size: few
J: TRBJ2-1
DNA: TGTGCCAGCTCACCGGTCCTACAGGGATACAATGAGCAGTTCTTC
CDR3: CASSPVLQGYNEQFF